A single sample is the source of the 18 T cell receptor beta chains below, sequenced in a study of tumor-infiltrating lymphocytes in primary liver carcinoma. Starting material of roughly 0.45 ug total RNA yielded TCR beta cDNA via a constant-region primer. It was through three nested multiplex PCR rounds of slightly modified ARM-PCR that TCR beta libraries arose. A C-beta reverse primer was combined with TRBV1-TRBV30 forward primers in the first two PCR rounds, and each round had about 10 cycles. One entry per CDR3 protein results from TCRdb running MiXCR on the multiplex PCR reads. The sample contains 75,000 to 80,000 distinct CDR3 sequences, around 66% of which appear only once. Co-extraction of both nucleic acids (RNA and DNA) used about 18-31 mg of unsorted bulk tissue. The source material was tumor-adjacent normal liver tissue. These receptors were taken from a middle-aged man with primary liver carcinoma and hepatitis B virus infection.

Notes on this clonotype: Germline and junction disagree at one end, which may indicate a read error. The V gene is TRBV4-2, the J gene TRBJ2-2, with 8 nucleotides matching TRBD2. Germline CDR1 reads LGHNA; CDR2 reads YNFKEQ. The length of the CDR3 is 16 residues. CDR3 sequence (DNA): TGTGCCAGCAGCCAAGATCGACTAGCGCGCACCGGGGAGTTGTTTTTT. Translation gives CASSQDRLARTGELFF.

Regarding this clonotype: A junction end diverges from the germline sequence, so it may reflect a read error. The rearrangement links TRBV12-3 or TRBV12-4 to TRBJ2-7; D remains ambiguous. The CDR3 spans 13 residues. The CDR3 DNA sequence: TGTGCCAGCAGTTTCAACATATACTACGAGCAGCACTTC. It encodes CASSFNIYYEQHF.

Worth noting for this clonotype: The germline gene is not matched at one end of the junction; a read error may be the cause. The chain has TRBV10-3 and TRBJ1-2; 7 bases fit TRBD1. Germline V gives CDR1 ENHRY, CDR2 SYGVKD. The CDR3 has 14 amino acids. CDR3 DNA: TGTACCATCAGTATGACAGGGTCAACTCCTGGCTACACCTTC. It translates to CTISMTGSTPGYTF.

This clonotype showed up many times. The chain is built from TRBV4-1 and TRBJ2-3; the D is unclear. This CDR3 has 15 residues. Trimming took 0 bases from V and 4 from J, leaving 11 bases between them. CDR1 MGHRA and CDR2 YSYEKL come from the germline V gene. The CDR3 nucleotides read TGCGCCAGCAGCCAAGATGTACGGGTGGCAGATACGCAGTATTTT. This sequence encodes CASSQDVRVADTQYF.

This clonotype has just a few counts. The chain has TRBV11-3 and TRBJ2-7, with D uncertain. Germline V CDR1 and CDR2: SGHNT, YENEEA. V lost 1 base and J lost 3, with 13 bases in between. The CDR3 has 15 residues. Here the CDR3 DNA reads TGTGCCAGCAGCTTAGGCTCCGTGACCCGCTACGAGCAGTACTTC. Translated: CASSLGSVTRYEQYF.

Turning to this clonotype: This could be a read error, since a much larger clone is one nucleotide away. This rearrangement joins TRBV5-1 to TRBJ2-7; the D gene is possibly TRBD1 (6 bases). The V end was cut by 3 bases, the J end by 6 bases, with 19 bases between. Germline CDR1 is SGHRS and CDR2 is YFSETQ. This CDR3 has 15 amino acids. As DNA, the CDR3 is TGCGCCAGCAGCTGGTTAAGGGACATGCCTTTCGAGCAGTACTTC. As protein: CASSWLRDMPFEQYF. Filled out from reference TRBV5-1 and TRBJ2-7, the complete variable domain reads KAGVTQTPRYLIKTRGQQVTLSCSPISGHRSVSWYQQTPGQGLQFLFEYFSETQRNKGNFPGRFSGRQFSNSRSEMNVSTLELGDSALYLCASSWLRDMPFEQYFGPGTRLTVT.

This clonotype was seen a handful of times. The junction differs from germline at one of its ends, possibly a read error. The V and J genes are TRBV5-1 and TRBJ1-1; perhaps TRBD1 as D (5 bases). CDR3 size: 14 residues. Germline CDR1 SGHRS, CDR2 YFSETQ. The CDR3 region has the DNA TGCGCCAGCAGCACGGGACTGATGAACGCTGAAGCTTTCTTT. This encodes CASSTGLMNAEAFF.

V is TRBV24-1 and J is TRBJ2-7; D is unclear. This CDR3 spans 14 amino acids. CDR1 and CDR2 from the germline V gene are KGHDR and SFDVKD. Trimming removed 0 bases at V and 9 bases at J, with 14 bases between. The CDR3 reads CATSDLMTWAGQYF. The CDR3 nucleotides are TGTGCCACCAGTGATTTGATGACCTGGGCCGGGCAGTACTTC.

In the case of this clonotype: One end of the junction is discordant with germline, which a read error may explain. The genes are TRBV7-9 and TRBJ1-2; D unclear. Germline V gene lookup returns CDR1 SEHNR and CDR2 FQNEAQ (reference sequence). CDR3 length: 16 amino acids. CDR3 loop: CANSPEGRLSQYGHTF. For the CDR3, the DNA is TGTGCCAACAGCCCCGAGGGCAGGCTGTCCCAGTATGGCCACACCTTC.

This clonotype appeared many times. V gene TRBV7-9 combines with J gene TRBJ2-3; D remains unclear. V lost 2 bases, J lost 2 bases, and 11 bases lay in between. CDR3 length equals 15 residues. CDR1 and CDR2 from the germline V gene are SEHNR and FQNEAQ (reference sequence). CDR3 protein: CASSLYTESTDTQYF. CDR3 nucleotides: TGTGCCAGCAGCTTATACACGGAGTCCACAGATACGCAGTATTTT.

Points on this clonotype: This sequence may be a read error, since a much larger clone differs from it by one base. The chain uses TRBV11-2 and TRBJ1-2; 9 positions match TRBD1. The germline CDR1 and CDR2 sequences are SGHAT and FQNNGV. J gave up 4 bases and V 7 bases, and 4 bases lay outside the gene matches. CDR3 length: 13 residues. DNA for the CDR3: TGTGCCAGCAACATGGACAGGGGCTATGGCTACACCTTC. It yields the protein CASNMDRGYGYTF.

Sample share makes this clonotype medium-sized. The genes are TRBV11-2 and TRBJ2-7, with 15 bases lining up with TRBD2. Looked up from germline, CDR1 is SGHAT and CDR2 is FQNNGV. The CDR3 totals 17 residues. V lost 3 bases, J lost 3 bases, and 6 bases stayed unmatched. CDR3 DNA sequence: TGTGCCAGCAGCTTTCGGACTAGCGGGAGGGCCGGCTACGAGCAGTACTTC. Protein sequence: CASSFRTSGRAGYEQYF.

The chain has TRBV11-2 and TRBJ1-1; the D is unclear. CDR1 is SGHAT, CDR2 FQNNGV, per germline. CDR3 size: 13 residues. The CDR3 region has the DNA TGTGCTAGCCACGAGGGTTTCAACACTGAAGCTTTCTTT. It is translated as CASHEGFNTEAFF. Filled out from reference TRBV11-2 and TRBJ1-1, the complete variable domain reads EAGVAQSPRYKIIEKRQSVAFWCNPISGHATLYWYQQILGQGPKLLIQFQNNGVVDDSQLPKDRFSAERLKGVDSTLKIQPAKLEDSAVYLCASHEGFNTEAFFGQGTRLTVV.

This clonotype appeared a single time. This clone may be a read error of a much larger clone one base away. This chain joins TRBV5-6 and TRBJ1-1; perhaps TRBD1 as D (5 bases). This CDR3 spans 13 amino acids. Germline V gives CDR1 SGHDT, CDR2 YYEEEE. CDR3 DNA sequence: TGTTCCAGCAGCTTGGTGGAGGGGACTGAAGCTTTCTTT. Its protein is CSSSLVEGTEAFF.

Concerning this clonotype: This could be a read error, since a much larger clone is one nucleotide away. The rearrangement links TRBV5-1 to TRBJ2-5, with D possibly TRBD1 on 5 matching bases. Germline V gene data show CDR1 as SGHRS and CDR2 as YFSETQ. The CDR3 loop spans 14 amino acids. Between the trimmed V and J ends, which lost 3 bases and 3 bases, there was a span of 12 bases. The CDR3: CASSSSTVEETQYF. The CDR3, as DNA: TGCGCCAGCAGCTCCTCGACAGTGGAAGAGACCCAGTACTTC.

This clonotype showed up just once. One end of the junction varies from germline; a read error may be responsible. The gene calls are TRBV5-5 and TRBJ2-5; 7 nucleotides match TRBD2. The CDR3 runs to 15 residues. Germline V gene lookup returns CDR1 SGHKS and CDR2 YYEKEE (reference sequence). CDR3 nucleotides: TGTGCGAGCAGACCGGGAGGCCAGCGGCAAGAGACCCAGTACTTC. Amino acids: CASRPGGQRQETQYF.

The rearrangement links TRBV28 to TRBJ2-1, with 10 bases aligning to TRBD2. Per germline, CDR1 MDHEN and CDR2 SYDVKM. The V segment lost 7 bases and the J segment 4 bases; nucleotides outside the gene matches: 7. The CDR3 covers 15 residues. The CDR3 loop is CASTFPGLAYNEQFF. As DNA, the CDR3 is TGTGCCAGCACCTTTCCGGGACTAGCGTACAATGAGCAGTTCTTC. Variable domain in full (rest from reference TRBV28 and TRBJ2-1): DVKVTQSSRYLVKRTGEKVFLECVQDMDHENMFWYRQDPGLGLRLIYFSYDVKMKEKGDIPEGYSVSREKKERFSLILESASTNQTSMYLCASTFPGLAYNEQFFGPGTRLTVL.

The rearrangement links TRBV7-9 to TRBJ2-7, with TRBD2 as a possible D gene (6 bases). CDR3 length equals 15 residues. Trimming removed 3 bases from V and 5 bases from J, with 17 bases in between. CDR1 and CDR2 (germline): SEHNR, FQNEAQ (reference sequence). In DNA form, the CDR3 reads TGTGCCAGCAGCTTCACCGTAGGGGACTCGAACGAGCAGTACTTC. Translating it yields CASSFTVGDSNEQYF.